This TCR beta chain derives from a study of blood T cell repertoires in COVID-19. Whole-study context: T cells, B-cell-depleted T cells, or PBMCs provided the cDNA or gDNA that served as material.

Sequenced by immunoSEQ multiplex PCR; TCRdb stores in-frame clones only, minus some. The table includes a few hundred thousand clones, 86% detected once. The CDR3 is made up of 14 amino acids. The junction had 7 bases not matched to a gene; V was cut back by 7 bases and J by 4 bases. Germline lookup yields CDR1 SNHLY and CDR2 FYNNEI. The chain joins TRBV2 to TRBJ1-3; 7 bases align to TRBD1. Sequenced input: peripheral blood. This sequence was found in a man younger than 40 who had recovered from COVID-19. This CDR3 reads CASIPTGMGNTIYF. The CDR3 DNA reads TGTGCCAGCATCCCGACAGGGATGGGAAACACCATATATTTT.